This T cell receptor (beta chain) originates from a study of T cells after yellow fever vaccination. Study in general: With SMART-Seq v4 Ultra Low Input, the fractions containing low cell numbers were prepared.

TCRdb re-called the 5' RACE reads with MiXCR, one entry per CDR3 protein. Among about 150,000 distinct CDR3 sequences listed, about 6.2% were seen once. The CDR3 totals 15 residues. V lost 3 bases and J 0 bases, leaving 12 bases between the germline ends. CDR1 and CDR2 from the germline V gene are KGHSH and LQKENI. The table lists this clonotype with a few counts. This sequence was found in a man under 40 who received the YFV17D yellow fever vaccine. J is TRBJ2-7 and V is TRBV18; possible D gene TRBD2, 6 bases. Sequencing used CD4+ T cells sorted from PBMCs, obtained 10 days after the yellow fever booster vaccination. The CDR3: CASSPASASSYEQYF. The DNA of the CDR3 is TGTGCCAGCTCACCGGCTAGCGCAAGCTCCTACGAGCAGTACTTC.